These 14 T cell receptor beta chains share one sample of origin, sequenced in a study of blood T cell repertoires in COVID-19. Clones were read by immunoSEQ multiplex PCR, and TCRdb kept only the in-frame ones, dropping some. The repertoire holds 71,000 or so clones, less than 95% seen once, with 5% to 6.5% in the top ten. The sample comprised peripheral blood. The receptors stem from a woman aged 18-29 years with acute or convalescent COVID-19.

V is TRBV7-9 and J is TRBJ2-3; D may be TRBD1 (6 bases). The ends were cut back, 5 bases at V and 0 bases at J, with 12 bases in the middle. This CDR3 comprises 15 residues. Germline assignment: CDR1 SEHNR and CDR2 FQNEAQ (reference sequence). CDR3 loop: CASSPRTESTDTQYF. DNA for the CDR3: TGTGCCAGCAGCCCACGGACAGAAAGCACAGATACGCAGTATTTT.

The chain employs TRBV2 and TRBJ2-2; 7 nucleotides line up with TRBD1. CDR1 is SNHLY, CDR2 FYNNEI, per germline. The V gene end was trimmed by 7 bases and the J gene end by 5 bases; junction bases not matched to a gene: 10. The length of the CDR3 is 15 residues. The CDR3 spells CASIPGTVKTGELFF. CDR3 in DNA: TGTGCCAGCATTCCTGGGACAGTGAAAACCGGGGAGCTGTTTTTT. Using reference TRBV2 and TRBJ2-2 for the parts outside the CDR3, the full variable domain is EPEVTQTPSHQVTQMGQEVILRCVPISNHLYFYWYRQILGQKVEFLVSFYNNEISEKSEIFDDQFSVERPDGSNFTLKIRSTKLEDSAMYFCASIPGTVKTGELFFGEGSRLTVL.

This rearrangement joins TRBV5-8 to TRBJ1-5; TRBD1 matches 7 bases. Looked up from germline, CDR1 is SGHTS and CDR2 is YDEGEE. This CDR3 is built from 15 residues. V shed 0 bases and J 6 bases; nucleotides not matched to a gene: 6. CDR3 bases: TGTGCCAGCAGCTTGGGCGACAGGGTGACTCAGCCCCAGCATTTT. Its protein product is CASSLGDRVTQPQHF.

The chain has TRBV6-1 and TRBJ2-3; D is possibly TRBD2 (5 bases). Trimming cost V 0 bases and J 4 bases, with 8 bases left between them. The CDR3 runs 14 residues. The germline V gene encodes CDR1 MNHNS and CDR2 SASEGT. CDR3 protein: CASSEAEGADTQYF. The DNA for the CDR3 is TGTGCCAGCAGTGAAGCAGAGGGCGCAGATACGCAGTATTTT.

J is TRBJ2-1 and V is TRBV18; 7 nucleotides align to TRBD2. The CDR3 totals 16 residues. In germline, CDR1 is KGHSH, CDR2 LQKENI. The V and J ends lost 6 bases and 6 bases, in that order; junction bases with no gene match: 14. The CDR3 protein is CASSYFPAGSFNEQFF. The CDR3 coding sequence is TGTGCCAGCTCTTATTTCCCAGCGGGATCTTTCAATGAGCAGTTCTTC.

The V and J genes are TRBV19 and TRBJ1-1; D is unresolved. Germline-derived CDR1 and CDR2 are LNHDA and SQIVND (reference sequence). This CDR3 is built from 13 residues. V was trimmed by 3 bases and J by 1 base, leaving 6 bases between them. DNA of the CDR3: TGTGCCAGTAGTATGGGCTCGAACACTGAAGCTTTCTTT. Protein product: CASSMGSNTEAFF.

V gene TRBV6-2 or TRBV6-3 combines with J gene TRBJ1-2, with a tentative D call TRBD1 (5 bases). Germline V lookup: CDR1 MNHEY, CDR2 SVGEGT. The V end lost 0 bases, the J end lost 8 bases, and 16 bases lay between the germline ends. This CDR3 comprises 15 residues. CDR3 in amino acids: CASSYSGGPPLGYTF. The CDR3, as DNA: TGTGCCAGCAGTTACTCCGGGGGACCGCCCTTGGGCTACACCTTC.

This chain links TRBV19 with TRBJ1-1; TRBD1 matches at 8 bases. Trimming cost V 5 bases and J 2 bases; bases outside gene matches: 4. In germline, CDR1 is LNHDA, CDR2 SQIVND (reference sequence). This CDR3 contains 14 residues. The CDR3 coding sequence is TGTGCCAGTAGTGCTGACAGGGGAAACACTGAAGCTTTCTTT. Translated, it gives CASSADRGNTEAFF.

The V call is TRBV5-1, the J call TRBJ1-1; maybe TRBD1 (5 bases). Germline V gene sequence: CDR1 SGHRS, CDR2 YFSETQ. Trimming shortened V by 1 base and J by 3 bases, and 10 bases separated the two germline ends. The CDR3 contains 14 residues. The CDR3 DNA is TGCGCCAGCAGCTTGCAGGGATTGGACACTGAAGCTTTCTTT. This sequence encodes CASSLQGLDTEAFF.

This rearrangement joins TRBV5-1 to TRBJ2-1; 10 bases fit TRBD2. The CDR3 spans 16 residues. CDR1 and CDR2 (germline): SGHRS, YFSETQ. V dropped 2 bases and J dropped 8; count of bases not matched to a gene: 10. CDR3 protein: CASSLLAGPPLDEQFF. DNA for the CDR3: TGCGCCAGCAGCTTACTAGCGGGGCCCCCTCTCGATGAGCAGTTCTTC. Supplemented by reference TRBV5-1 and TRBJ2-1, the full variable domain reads KAGVTQTPRYLIKTRGQQVTLSCSPISGHRSVSWYQQTPGQGLQFLFEYFSETQRNKGNFPGRFSGRQFSNSRSEMNVSTLELGDSALYLCASSLLAGPPLDEQFFGPGTRLTVL.

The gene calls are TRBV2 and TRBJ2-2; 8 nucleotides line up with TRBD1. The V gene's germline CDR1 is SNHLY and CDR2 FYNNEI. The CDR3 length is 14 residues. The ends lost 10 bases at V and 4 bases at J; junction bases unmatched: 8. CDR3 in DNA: TGTGCCACCGGACAGGGTGGGACCACCGGGGAGCTGTTTTTT. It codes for CATGQGGTTGELFF.

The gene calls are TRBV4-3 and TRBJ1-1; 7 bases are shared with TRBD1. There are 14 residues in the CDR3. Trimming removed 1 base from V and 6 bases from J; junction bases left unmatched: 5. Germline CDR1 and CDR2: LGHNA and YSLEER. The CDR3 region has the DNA TGCGCCAGCAGCCAAGGCACAGGGGACCCTGAAGCTTTCTTT. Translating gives CASSQGTGDPEAFF.

CDR3 protein: CASSPLAGGEETQYF. Here the CDR3 DNA reads TGTGCCAGCAGCCCGTTAGCGGGGGGCGAGGAGACCCAGTACTTC. The rearrangement joins TRBV11-2 to TRBJ2-5; TRBD2 matches at 10 bases. V dropped 5 bases and J dropped 5; count of bases not matched to a gene: 8. The CDR3 runs to 15 residues. The V gene's germline CDR1 is SGHAT and CDR2 FQNNGV.

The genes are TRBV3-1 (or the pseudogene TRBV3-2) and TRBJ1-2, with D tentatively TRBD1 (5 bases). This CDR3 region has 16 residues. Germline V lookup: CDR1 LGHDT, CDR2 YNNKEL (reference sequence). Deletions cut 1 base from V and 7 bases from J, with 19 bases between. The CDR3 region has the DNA TGTGCCAGCAGCCAAGTTCCCGGACAACATCCTAGTGGCTACACCTTC. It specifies CASSQVPGQHPSGYTF.